This T cell receptor (beta chain) was recorded in a study of T-cell memory formation after mild COVID-19. Study information: TCR clusters showed largely donor specificity. Findings of the study overall: Clones that contracted clustered mainly in CM and EM if CD4+ and in EMRA if CD8+. The finding that pre-infection memory included some responding clones suggested that cross-reactive memory joined.

One entry per CDR3 protein results from TCRdb running MiXCR on the 5' RACE reads. Seen here are fewer than 140,000 distinct CDR3 sequences, roughly an eighth observed once, and the top ten hold around 27%. Germline-derived CDR1 and CDR2 are SEHNR and FQNEAQ (reference sequence). J lost 5 bases, V lost 4 bases, and 16 bases had no gene match. This CDR3 has 18 amino acids. A remark on this clonotype: The target antigen is unknown.

The receptor's source is an adult woman who had mild COVID-19 (a few samples of this study predate the infection). Cell type and time point are not known. The rearrangement links TRBV7-9 to TRBJ2-2; 7 bases match TRBD2. Sequencing was performed on PBMCs or a T cell subset sorted from them (not recorded which). The chain's CDR3 is CASSSGLVEGDVTGELFF. The DNA for the CDR3 is TGTGCCAGCAGCTCCGGACTAGTTGAAGGGGACGTTACCGGGGAGCTGTTTTTT.